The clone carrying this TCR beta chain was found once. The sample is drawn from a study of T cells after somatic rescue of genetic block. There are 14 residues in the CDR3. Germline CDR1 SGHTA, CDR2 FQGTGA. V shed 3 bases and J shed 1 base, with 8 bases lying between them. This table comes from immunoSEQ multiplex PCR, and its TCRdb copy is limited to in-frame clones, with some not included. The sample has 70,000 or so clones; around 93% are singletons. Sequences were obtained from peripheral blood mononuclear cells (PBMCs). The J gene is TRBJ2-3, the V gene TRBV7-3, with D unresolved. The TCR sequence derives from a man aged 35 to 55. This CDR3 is CASSLIAGTDTQYF. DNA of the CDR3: TGTGCCAGCAGCTTGATAGCCGGCACAGATACGCAGTATTTT.